These 16 T cell receptor delta chains were sequenced from one sample in a study of γδ T cells in repeated Plasmodium falciparum infection (dated by TCRdb to the early 2020s). For bulk TCR repertoire analysis, Vgamma9/Vdelta2+ and Vdelta2-negative gammadelta T cell populations were flow-sorted out of peripheral blood mononuclear cells. The library was built by means of multiplex PCR. The reads were generated on an Illumina MiSeq. Clone calls in TCRdb were regenerated from the public reads with CATT, after which identical DNA sequences shared one row. For this sample there are roughly 90,000 delta-chain clones; 1.4% to 1.5% appear just once. 7% to 9.5% of the sample rests with the top ten. The sample comprised gamma-delta T cells from blood. The receptor source for this set is a pool of human donors (malaria-infected and uninfected, not separated).

Concerning this clone itself: The protein held in TCRdb is that of a much larger clone and does not match this DNA's translation at residue 5, likely because of a read error; the protein shown is translated from the DNA. The J gene is TRDJ1, the V gene TRDV1; D gene uncertain. Here the J gene came from matching the DNA to germline, since TCRdb omits it. Trimming removed 4 bases at V and 2 bases at J, with 11 bases between. Per the germline V gene, CDR1 is TSWWSYY and CDR2 is QGS. This CDR3 comprises 14 residues. The CDR3 reads CALGGNIRTDKLIF. CDR3 bases: TGTGCTCTTGGGGGGAACATCAGGACCGATAAACTCATCTTT.

Concerning this clone: TCRdb pairs this DNA with a much larger clone's protein that differs at residue 5, likely a read error; the protein shown was translated from the DNA. This chain uses TRDV2 with TRDJ1; D is uncertain. The CDR3 contains 18 residues. Germline lookup yields CDR1 GEAIGNYY and CDR2 EKD. Trimming cost V 3 bases and J 3 bases, with 25 bases left between them. The CDR3 sequence: CACDALESNYNQPDKLIF. As DNA, the CDR3 is TGTGCCTGTGACGCCCTAGAATCGAACTATAATCAACCCGATAAACTCATCTTT.

This clone was detected only a few times. TCRdb assigns this DNA the protein of a much larger clone, which departs from its translation at residue 6; this likely reflects a read error, and the protein shown comes from translating the DNA. The chain combines TRDV1 with TRDJ1; D not certain. TCRdb is silent on the J gene; assignment here came from matching the DNA to germline. CDR1 is TSWWSYY, CDR2 QGS, per germline. The V gene lost 2 bases and the J gene lost 0 bases, with 46 bases spanning the gap. This CDR3 has 27 residues. The CDR3 loop is CALGEVSIFFVRGQTWSGSKHTDKLIF. The CDR3 DNA reads TGTGCTCTTGGGGAAGTATCGATCTTCTTCGTTCGTGGTCAGACCTGGTCCGGTTCGAAACACACCGATAAACTCATCTTT.

As to this clone: A far more abundant clone sits one base away, making this likely a read error. Other nucleotide sequences from this sample produce the same CDR3. Called V gene: TRDV2; the J gene was not called; TRDD3 is the table's D call and was not checked against the DNA. CDR1 and CDR2 from the germline V gene are GEAIGNYY and EKD. The CDR3 covers 15 residues. CDR3 DNA: TGTGCCTGTGACAGTCTGGGGGATACATCCGATAAGCTCATCTTT. Its protein product is CACDSLGDTSDKLIF.

V gene TRDV1 combines with J gene TRDJ1, with 13 nucleotides matching TRDD3. The J gene was missing in TCRdb and was found by matching the end of the DNA to germline. CDR1 is TSWWSYY, CDR2 QGS, per germline. The CDR3 consists of 26 residues. V lost 0 bases to trimming and J lost 0 bases; unmatched junction nucleotides: 28. CDR3 residues: CALGELAPPFLQVLGDTRINTDKLIF. The CDR3 coding sequence is TGTGCTCTTGGGGAACTGGCCCCACCCTTCCTTCAAGTACTGGGGGATACGCGTATAAACACCGATAAACTCATCTTT.

This clone was seen only a few times. It differs at one base from a far larger clone, so likely a read error. The same CDR3 can be traced to other DNA sequences in this sample. The chain couples TRDV1 to TRDJ1, with 12 bases that match TRDD3. The J gene is absent in TCRdb and was assigned here via DNA matching to germline. Germline loops: CDR1 TSWWSYY, CDR2 QGS. The CDR3 runs to 20 residues. J gave up 7 bases and V 9 bases, and 27 bases lay outside the gene matches. The CDR3 nucleotides are TGTGCTCTCGGCCATTCTACTCCCGACTGGGGGATACTCGAGGGAGGTAAACTCATCTTT. It translates to CALGHSTPDWGILEGGKLIF.

This clone showed up just a few times. A single base is all that separates this from a far larger clone, so a read error is likely. The same CDR3 also results from other DNA sequences found in this sample. J is TRDJ2 and V is TRDV2; 10 bases match TRDD3. Germline matching of the DNA provided the J gene here, since TCRdb leaves it blank. The CDR3 runs to 19 residues. The germline CDR1 and CDR2 sequences are GEAIGNYY and EKD. In nucleotides, the CDR3 is TGTGCCTGTGACCCCATAGGGGTGGGGGATACACCTTTGACGGCACAACTCTTCTTT. This gives the protein CACDPIGVGDTPLTAQLFF.

This clone was observed a handful of times. Translating this DNA gives a protein that differs at residue 3 from the TCRdb one, which belongs to a much larger clone; a read error is likely, and the protein shown is this translation. The rearrangement joins TRDV1 to TRDJ1, with 8 nucleotides matching TRDD3. The germline gives CDR1 TSWWSYY, CDR2 QGS. This CDR3 is built from 16 residues. CDR3 region: CAPGEQALLGADKLIF. CDR3 DNA sequence: TGTGCTCCTGGGGAACAGGCGTTACTGGGGGCTGATAAACTCATCTTT.

This clone was detected many times. V gene TRDV1 combines with J gene TRDJ1; no reliable D call. V lost 1 base and J lost 5, with 14 bases in between. Germline V gene data show CDR1 as TSWWSYY and CDR2 as QGS. This CDR3 spans 15 amino acids. This chain's CDR3 is CALGEPGRLRDKLIF. For the CDR3, the DNA is TGTGCTCTTGGGGAACCTGGCCGCCTGAGGGATAAACTCATCTTT.

With regard to this clone: The mismatch at residue 18 between this DNA's translation and the TCRdb protein of a much larger clone likely reflects a read error; the protein shown is translated from the DNA. The J gene was not called, though the V gene is TRDV1; no check of the table's D call, TRDD3, against the DNA was made. The CDR3 runs 19 residues. The germline V gene encodes CDR1 TSWWSYY and CDR2 QGS. In nucleotides, the CDR3 is TGTGCTCTTGGGGTTCCCCTTCCTAACGACTGGGGGGCCCGCGGTAAACTCACCTTT. It specifies CALGVPLPNDWGARGKLTF.

Only a few counts were recorded for this clone. It differs at one base from a far larger clone, so likely a read error. The same CDR3 can be traced to other DNA sequences in this sample. V is TRDV2 and J is TRDJ1; a possible D gene is TRDD3 (6 bases). No J gene is reported in TCRdb; it was inferred here by comparing the DNA with germline. The germline V and J ends were trimmed by 1 base and 6 bases, with 14 bases remaining between them. This CDR3 is built from 14 residues. Germline V gene sequence: CDR1 GEAIGNYY, CDR2 EKD. The CDR3 region is CACDTLGDRNKLIF. CDR3 bases: TGTGCCTGTGACACGCTAGGGGATCGGAATAAACTCATCTTT.

This clone was recorded a few times. The TCRdb protein comes from a much larger clone and disagrees with this DNA's translation at residue 14, likely due to a read error; the protein given here is derived from the DNA. V and J are TRDV1 and TRDJ1; TRDD3 is a possible D gene (7 bases). No J gene was available from TCRdb, and it was assigned here by a germline match of the DNA. This CDR3 has 22 residues. V lost 1 base and J lost 1, with 31 bases in between. Germline CDR1 and CDR2: TSWWSYY and QGS. The CDR3 DNA sequence: TGTGCTCTTGGGGAACGAGGCTCCTACGATATTTGGGGGACACAGCGCACCGATAAACTCATCTTT. Protein: CALGERGSYDIWGTQRTDKLIF.

This clone was observed many times. Other DNA sequences from this sample encode an identical CDR3 as well. The chain is built from TRDV1 and TRDJ1; TRDD2 agrees at 9 bases. CDR1 and CDR2 (germline): TSWWSYY, QGS. J lost 3 bases, V lost 0 bases, and 23 bases had no gene match. CDR3 length: 22 residues. In DNA, the CDR3 is TGTGCTCTTGGGGAACTACCCCTTCCTACGTCTGTCTGTCCATTTAACTCCGATAAACTCATCTTT. Translating gives CALGELPLPTSVCPFNSDKLIF.

This clone was counted between two and nine times. A far bigger clonotype differs at one base, so this is likely a read error. The same CDR3 arises from other DNA sequences in this sample as well. The rearrangement uses TRDV2 and TRDJ3, with 8 bases matching TRDD3. As TCRdb names no J gene, one was assigned here on the basis of a DNA match to germline. Trimming cost V 0 bases and J 4 bases; bases outside gene matches: 19. Germline V gene lookup returns CDR1 GEAIGNYY and CDR2 EKD. The length of the CDR3 is 22 residues. DNA for the CDR3: TGTGCCTGTGACACCGGATTTGGTACTGGGGGGAAAAGCTCTTGGGACACCCGACAGATGTTTTTC. It specifies CACDTGFGTGGKSSWDTRQMFF.

This clone was seen repeatedly, ten times or more. The V call is TRDV1, the J call TRDJ2; perhaps TRDD3 as D (5 bases). The V gene lost 3 bases and the J gene lost 1 base, with 18 bases spanning the gap. The germline gives CDR1 TSWWSYY, CDR2 QGS. This CDR3 is 18 amino acids long. The CDR3: CALGDQNCGEILTAQLFF. Written as DNA, the CDR3 is TGTGCTCTTGGGGACCAAAATTGTGGGGAGATTTTGACAGCACAACTCTTCTTT.

This clone was seen more than once but under ten times. The protein held in TCRdb is that of a much larger clone and does not match this DNA's translation at residue 17, likely because of a read error; the protein shown is translated from the DNA. The V gene is TRDV2; the J gene was not called; TRDD3 is the table's D call and was not checked against the DNA. The CDR3 has 19 residues. Germline-derived CDR1 and CDR2 are GEAIGNYY and EKD. CDR3: CACGYRARGMDVDKDKPIF. CDR3 sequence (DNA): TGTGCCTGTGGATACCGGGCTCGGGGGATGGACGTCGATAAGGATAAACCCATCTTT.